The source of this TCR beta chain is a study of blood T cell repertoires in COVID-19. Study at large: PBMCs, B-cell-depleted T cells, or T cells were the source of the cDNA or gDNA that made up the material.

Original analysis: Estimates of nucleated cell counts were drawn from the amplification of reference gene primers. The assay was immunoSEQ multiplex PCR, and TCRdb's table has in-frame clones only and misses some. The DNA gave D and trimming, while V, J and clone size come from that table. The sample lists more than 150,000 clones, about 84% occurring once. The CDR3 runs to 16 residues. Germline V lookup: CDR1 SGHRS, CDR2 YFSETQ. V lost 3 bases and J 2 bases, leaving 18 bases between the germline ends. The sample consisted of peripheral blood. The chain recombines TRBV5-1 with TRBJ2-7, with D perhaps matching TRBD1 (7 bases). This TCR derives from a human donor in a cohort sampled during active COVID-19. CDR3 protein: CASSSPFSGGTYEQYF. The CDR3 DNA follows: TGCGCCAGCAGCTCGCCTTTTTCAGGGGGGACCTACGAGCAGTACTTC.